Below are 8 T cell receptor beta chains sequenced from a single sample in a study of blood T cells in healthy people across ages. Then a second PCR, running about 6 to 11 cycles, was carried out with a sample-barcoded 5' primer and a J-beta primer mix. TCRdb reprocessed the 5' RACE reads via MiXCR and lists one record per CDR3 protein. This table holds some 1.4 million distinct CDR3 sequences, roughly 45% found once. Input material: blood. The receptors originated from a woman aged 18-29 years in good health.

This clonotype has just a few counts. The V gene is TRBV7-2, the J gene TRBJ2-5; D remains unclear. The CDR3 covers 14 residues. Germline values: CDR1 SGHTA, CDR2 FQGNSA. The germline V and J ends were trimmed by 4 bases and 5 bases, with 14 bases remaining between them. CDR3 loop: CASSSKITLETQYF. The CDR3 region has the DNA TGTGCCAGCAGCTCTAAAATTACCCTCGAGACCCAGTACTTC.

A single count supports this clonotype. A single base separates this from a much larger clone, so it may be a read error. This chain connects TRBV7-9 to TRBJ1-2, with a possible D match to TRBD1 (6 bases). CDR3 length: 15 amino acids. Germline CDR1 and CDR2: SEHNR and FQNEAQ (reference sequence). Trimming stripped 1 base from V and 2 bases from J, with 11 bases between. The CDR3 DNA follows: TGTGCCAGCAGCTTAGGACAGGAGACAAACTATGGCTACACCTTC. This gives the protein CASSLGQETNYGYTF.

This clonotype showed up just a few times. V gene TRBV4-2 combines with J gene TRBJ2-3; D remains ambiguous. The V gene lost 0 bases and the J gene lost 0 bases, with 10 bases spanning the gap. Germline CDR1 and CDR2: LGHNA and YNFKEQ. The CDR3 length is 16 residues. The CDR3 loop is CASSQDRSTSTDTQYF. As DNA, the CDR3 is TGTGCCAGCAGCCAAGATCGGTCCACTAGCACAGATACGCAGTATTTT.

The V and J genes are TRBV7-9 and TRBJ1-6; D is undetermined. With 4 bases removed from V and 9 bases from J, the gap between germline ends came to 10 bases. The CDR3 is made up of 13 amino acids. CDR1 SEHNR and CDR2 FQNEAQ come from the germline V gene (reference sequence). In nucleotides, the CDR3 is TGTGCCAGCAGCTCCGGCGAGGGTTCACCCCTCCACTTT. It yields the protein CASSSGEGSPLHF.

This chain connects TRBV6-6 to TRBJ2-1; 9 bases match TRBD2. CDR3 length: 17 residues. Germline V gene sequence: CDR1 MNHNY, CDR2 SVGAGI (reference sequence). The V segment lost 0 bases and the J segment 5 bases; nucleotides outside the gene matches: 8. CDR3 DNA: TGTGCCAGCAGTTACTCGAGTGCGGGAGGGCGGAACAATGAGCAGTTCTTC. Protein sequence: CASSYSSAGGRNNEQFF.

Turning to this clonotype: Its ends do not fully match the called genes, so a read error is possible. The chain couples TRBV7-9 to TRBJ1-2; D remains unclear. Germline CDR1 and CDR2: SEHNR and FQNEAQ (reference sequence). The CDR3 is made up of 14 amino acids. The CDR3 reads CAGSSPGEGYGYTF. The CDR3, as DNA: TGTGCCGGCAGCTCGCCGGGAGAAGGCTATGGCTACACCTTC. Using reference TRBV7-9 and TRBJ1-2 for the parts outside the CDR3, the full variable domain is DTGVSQNPRHKITKRGQNVTFRCDPISEHNRLYWYRQTLGQGPEFLTYFQNEAQLEKSRLLSDRFSAERPKGSFSTLEIQRTEQGDSAMYLCAGSSPGEGYGYTFGSGTRLTVV.

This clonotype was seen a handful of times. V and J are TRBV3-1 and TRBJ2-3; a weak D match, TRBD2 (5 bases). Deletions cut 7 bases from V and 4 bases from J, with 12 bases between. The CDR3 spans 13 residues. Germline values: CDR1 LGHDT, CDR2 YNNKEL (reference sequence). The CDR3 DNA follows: TGTGCCAGCAAGGTCATCGGGGCAGATACGCAGTATTTT. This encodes CASKVIGADTQYF.

The CDR3: CASSLTGGPGELFF. DNA for the CDR3: TGCGCCAGCAGCCTGACAGGAGGTCCCGGGGAGCTGTTTTTT. The J gene is TRBJ2-2, the V gene TRBV4-1; possible D gene TRBD1, 6 bases. Trimming took 4 bases from V and 6 from J, leaving 12 bases between them. The CDR3 runs 14 residues. Per the germline V gene, CDR1 is MGHRA and CDR2 is YSYEKL.